This record concerns one T cell receptor beta chain sequence. These data belong to a study of T-cell memory formation after mild COVID-19. TCRdb re-derived calls from the 5' RACE reads in MiXCR, one entry per CDR3 protein. The repertoire holds roughly 380,000 distinct CDR3 sequences, around 28% seen once, with approximately 15% in the top ten. The CDR3 has 16 amino acids. CDR1 and CDR2 (germline): MNHEY, SVGAGI. V lost 8 bases and J 0 bases, leaving 19 bases between the germline ends. The chain combines TRBV6-5 with TRBJ1-1; a weak D match, TRBD1 (5 bases). The sequencing input was PBMCs or a T cell subset sorted from them (not recorded which). The receptor comes from an adult woman who had mild COVID-19 (a few samples of this study predate the infection). Cell type and time point are not known. The CDR3 DNA reads TGTGCCAGCTCCAAAGGCGGGGGACGGATGAACACTGAAGCTTTCTTT. It yields the protein CASSKGGGRMNTEAFF.